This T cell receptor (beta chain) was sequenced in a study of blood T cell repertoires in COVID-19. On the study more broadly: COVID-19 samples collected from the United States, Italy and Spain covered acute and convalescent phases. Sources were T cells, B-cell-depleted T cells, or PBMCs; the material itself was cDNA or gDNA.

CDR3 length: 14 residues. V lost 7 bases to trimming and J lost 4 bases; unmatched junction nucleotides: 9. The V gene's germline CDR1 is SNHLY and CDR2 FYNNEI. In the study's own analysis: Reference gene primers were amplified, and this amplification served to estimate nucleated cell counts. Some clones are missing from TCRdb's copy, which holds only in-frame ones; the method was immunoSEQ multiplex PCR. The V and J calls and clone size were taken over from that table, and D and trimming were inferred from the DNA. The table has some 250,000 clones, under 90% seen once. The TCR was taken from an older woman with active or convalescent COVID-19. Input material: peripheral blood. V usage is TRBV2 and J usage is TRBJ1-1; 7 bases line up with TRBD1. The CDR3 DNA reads TGTGCCAGCACCCTCGACAGGGTAGTCACTGAAGCTTTCTTT. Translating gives CASTLDRVVTEAFF. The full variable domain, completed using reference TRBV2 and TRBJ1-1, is EPEVTQTPSHQVTQMGQEVILRCVPISNHLYFYWYRQILGQKVEFLVSFYNNEISEKSEIFDDQFSVERPDGSNFTLKIRSTKLEDSAMYFCASTLDRVVTEAFFGQGTRLTVV.